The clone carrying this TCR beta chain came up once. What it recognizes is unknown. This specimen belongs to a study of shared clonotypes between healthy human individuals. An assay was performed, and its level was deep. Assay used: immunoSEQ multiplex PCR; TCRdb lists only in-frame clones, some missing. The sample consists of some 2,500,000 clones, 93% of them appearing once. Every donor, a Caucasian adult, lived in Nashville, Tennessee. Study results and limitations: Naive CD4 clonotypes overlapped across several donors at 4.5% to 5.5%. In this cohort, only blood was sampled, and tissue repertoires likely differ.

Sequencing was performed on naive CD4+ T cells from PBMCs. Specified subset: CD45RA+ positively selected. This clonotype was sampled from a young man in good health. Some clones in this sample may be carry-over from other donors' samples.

CDR3 nucleotide sequence: TGTGCCAGCAGTAGCGCCGGGACGGTTGTTTACGAGCAGTACTTC. Its translation: CASSSAGTVVYEQYF. This rearrangement joins TRBV28 to TRBJ2-7; D is tentatively TRBD1 or TRBD2 (5 bases each). The length of the CDR3 is 15 residues. Germline CDR1 is MDHEN and CDR2 is SYDVKM. V was shortened by 5 bases and J by 4 bases, with 18 bases between the two germline ends.